The 22 T cell receptor beta chains below were found in one sample sequenced in a study of blood T cell repertoires in COVID-19. Produced via immunoSEQ multiplex PCR; TCRdb's table is partial and in-frame only. This table holds 120,000 or so clones, 82% found once. The sequencing input was peripheral blood. All receptors come from a woman aged 70-85 years with acute or convalescent COVID-19.

This clone was found once. The chain carries TRBV2 and TRBJ1-2; a possible D gene is TRBD1 (5 bases). V was shortened by 5 bases and J by 11 bases, with 21 bases between the two germline ends. CDR1 is SNHLY and CDR2 is FYNNEI in the germline V gene. The CDR3 extends over 14 amino acids. The CDR3 DNA reads TGTGCCAGCAGTCCCGACAGCGAGAGCAAGGGGTACACCTTC. It encodes CASSPDSESKGYTF.

The gene calls are TRBV4-1 and TRBJ1-4, with a weak D call TRBD1 (5 bases). CDR3 length equals 16 residues. Germline CDR1 reads MGHRA; CDR2 reads YSYEKL. Trimming took off 1 base at V and 5 bases at J, with 14 bases between the two ends. The CDR3 sequence: CASSQGSLDKNEKLFF. Written as DNA, the CDR3 is TGCGCCAGCAGCCAAGGGTCACTGGACAAGAATGAAAAACTGTTTTTT.

CDR3 protein: CASAIDGQGGQKLFF. Written as DNA, the CDR3 is TGCGCCAGCGCAATAGATGGACAGGGTGGCCAAAAACTGTTTTTT. This sequence joins TRBV5-1 and TRBJ1-4; TRBD1 aligns across 8 bases. V lost 7 bases and J lost 9; bases outside the gene matches: 14. The CDR3 spans 15 residues. CDR1 is SGHRS, CDR2 YFSETQ, per germline.

The chain links TRBV30 to TRBJ2-3; 7 nucleotides line up with TRBD2. The CDR3 sequence is 13 residues long. Per the germline V gene, CDR1 is GTSNPN and CDR2 is SVGIG (reference sequence). V shed 2 bases and J 4 bases; nucleotides not matched to a gene: 3. The CDR3 loop is CAWSSRGADTQYF. Here the CDR3 DNA reads TGTGCCTGGAGTTCACGGGGGGCAGATACGCAGTATTTT.

The CDR3 loop is CASTPSGGYNEQFF. The CDR3 coding sequence is TGTGCCAGCACCCCCAGCGGGGGGTACAATGAGCAGTTCTTC. The chain carries TRBV2 and TRBJ2-1; 9 bases are shared with TRBD2. Germline V gene lookup returns CDR1 SNHLY and CDR2 FYNNEI. V lost 7 bases, J lost 4 bases, and 5 bases stayed unmatched. The length of the CDR3 is 14 residues.

V and J are TRBV5-1 and TRBJ1-2, with D hard to call. The CDR3 length is 18 residues. Trimming pared 5 bases from V and 1 base from J, leaving 24 bases between. Germline assignment: CDR1 SGHRS and CDR2 YFSETQ. CDR3 bases: TGCGCCAGCAGTACACCCAACAAGGGAGCCCAGCTTAACTATGGCTACACCTTC. Translating it yields CASSTPNKGAQLNYGYTF.

V usage is TRBV5-6 and J usage is TRBJ1-1; weak D call: TRBD1 (6 bases). Germline loops: CDR1 SGHDT, CDR2 YYEEEE. The ends were cut back, 2 bases at V and 7 bases at J, with 27 bases in the middle. The CDR3 covers 18 residues. In DNA form, the CDR3 reads TGTGCCAGCAGCTTTTATTTCGTATCAGGGGTTGAACAGGGTGAAGCTTTCTTT. Its protein is CASSFYFVSGVEQGEAFF.

This clone was counted between two and nine times. This sequence joins TRBV11-2 and TRBJ1-3; D uncertain. Trimming left V 6 bases short and J 0 bases short, with 12 bases between. From germline, CDR1 is SGHAT and CDR2 FQNNGV. The CDR3 spans 15 residues. The DNA for the CDR3 is TGTGCCAGCAGTCGAACGGTACTCTCTGGAAACACCATATATTTT. It specifies CASSRTVLSGNTIYF.

This chain uses TRBV9 with TRBJ2-2, with 8 nucleotides matching TRBD1. The CDR3 loop spans 16 amino acids. Germline values: CDR1 SGDLS, CDR2 YYNGEE. Trimming took 4 bases from V and 4 from J; bases not matched to a gene: 9. CDR3 nucleotides: TGTGCCAGCAGCTTAACAGGGGGTGGTAGCACCGGGGAGCTGTTTTTT. The encoded protein is CASSLTGGGSTGELFF. Looking up the rest from reference TRBV9 and TRBJ2-2 gives the full variable domain: DSGVTQTPKHLITATGQRVTLRCSPRSGDLSVYWYQQSLDQGLQFLIQYYNGEERAKGNILERFSAQQFPDLHSELNLSSLELGDSALYFCASSLTGGGSTGELFFGEGSRLTVL.

CDR3 coding DNA: TGTGCCTGGAGTGTACTGACAGGACACAATAATTCACCCCTCCACTTT. Translation: CAWSVLTGHNNSPLHF. The chain couples TRBV30 to TRBJ1-6; TRBD1 might be the D (6 bases). The CDR3 covers 16 residues. Trimming removed 0 bases at V and 5 bases at J, with 14 bases between. The germline CDR1 and CDR2 sequences are GTSNPN and SVGIG (reference sequence).

V is TRBV15 and J is TRBJ1-2, with TRBD1 matching 9 bases. Germline V lookup: CDR1 LNHNV, CDR2 YYDKDF (reference sequence). This CDR3 contains 15 residues. Unmatched junction bases numbered 6, after V lost 5 bases and J lost 2 bases. The CDR3: CATSENRGLNYGYTF. CDR3 DNA sequence: TGTGCCACCAGCGAAAACAGGGGGCTGAACTATGGCTACACCTTC.

The V and J genes are TRBV5-1 and TRBJ2-7; no clear D. Between the trimmed V and J ends, which lost 0 bases and 6 bases, there was a span of 7 bases. Germline CDR1 reads SGHRS; CDR2 reads YFSETQ. The CDR3 covers 12 residues. The CDR3 sequence: CASSLGGTEQYF. In DNA form, the CDR3 reads TGCGCCAGCAGCTTGGGAGGAACCGAGCAGTACTTC.

V gene TRBV4-1 combines with J gene TRBJ2-1, with D perhaps matching TRBD2 (5 bases). CDR3 size: 13 residues. Germline CDR1 and CDR2: MGHRA and YSYEKL. The V end was cut by 4 bases, the J end by 9 bases, with 13 bases between. The CDR3 protein is CASSRTLAREQFF. As DNA, the CDR3 is TGCGCCAGCAGCCGGACCCTAGCACGTGAGCAGTTCTTC.

The chain recombines TRBV6-1 with TRBJ1-4, with 7 bases matching TRBD1. The V gene's germline CDR1 is MNHNS and CDR2 SASEGT. CDR3 size: 17 residues. V gave up 4 bases and J gave up 0 bases; unmatched junction bases: 8. CDR3 nucleotides: TGTGCCAGCAGTGCCTGGGGACAGAAAGCAACTAATGAAAAACTGTTTTTT. Its translation is CASSAWGQKATNEKLFF.

This rearrangement joins TRBV2 to TRBJ1-1, with 8 nucleotides matching TRBD1. V lost 7 bases, J lost 4 bases, and 5 bases stayed unmatched. The germline CDR1 and CDR2 sequences are SNHLY and FYNNEI. The CDR3 has 13 residues. The CDR3 spells CASTNRGITEAFF. The CDR3 coding sequence is TGTGCCAGCACCAACAGGGGGATCACTGAAGCTTTCTTT. Supplemented by reference TRBV2 and TRBJ1-1, the full variable domain reads EPEVTQTPSHQVTQMGQEVILRCVPISNHLYFYWYRQILGQKVEFLVSFYNNEISEKSEIFDDQFSVERPDGSNFTLKIRSTKLEDSAMYFCASTNRGITEAFFGQGTRLTVV.

DNA of the CDR3: TGTGCCAGCAGCTTCGGACTAGCGGGGGACACCGGGGAGCTGTTTTTT. Translation: CASSFGLAGDTGELFF. V usage is TRBV7-9 and J usage is TRBJ2-2; 13 bases are a match to TRBD2. Germline CDR1 SEHNR, CDR2 FQNEAQ (reference sequence). The CDR3 has 16 amino acids. With V trimmed by 3 bases and J by 3 bases, 1 base remained unmatched.

The chain is built from TRBV11-3 and TRBJ2-1; D is ambiguous. Germline assignment: CDR1 SGHNT and CDR2 YENEEA. Trimming took 2 bases from V and 6 from J, leaving 5 bases between them. The CDR3 covers 12 residues. The CDR3 region is CASSLRSNEQFF. As DNA, the CDR3 is TGTGCCAGCAGCTTACGTAGCAATGAGCAGTTCTTC.

The rearrangement joins TRBV2 to TRBJ1-1, with D possibly TRBD1 on 6 matching bases. The V end lost 11 bases, the J end lost 1 base, and 17 bases lay between the germline ends. The CDR3 length is 14 residues. CDR1 is SNHLY and CDR2 is FYNNEI in the germline V gene. Here the CDR3 reads CADSGAAGNTEAFF. CDR3 in DNA: TGTGCCGACTCAGGGGCGGCGGGGAACACTGAAGCTTTCTTT.

The CDR3 DNA follows: TGTGCCAGCAGCATTGAGCAGCGGGGGGGCCTAGATACGCAGTATTTT. Translating gives CASSIEQRGGLDTQYF. The chain couples TRBV14 to TRBJ2-3; TRBD2 matches at 10 bases. Germline CDR1 is SGHDN and CDR2 is FVKESK. There are 16 residues in the CDR3. V lost 5 bases and J lost 5; bases outside the gene matches: 10. Based on the CDR3 plus reference TRBV14 and TRBJ2-3, the full variable domain is EAGVTQFPSHSVIEKGQTVTLRCDPISGHDNLYWYRRVMGKEIKFLLHFVKESKQDESGMPNNRFLAERTGGTYSTLKVQPAELEDSGVYFCASSIEQRGGLDTQYFGPGTRLTVL.

The V and J genes are TRBV19 and TRBJ2-3; maybe TRBD2 (5 bases). Trimming shortened V by 3 bases and J by 3 bases, and 10 bases separated the two germline ends. This CDR3 has 14 amino acids. The V gene's germline CDR1 is LNHDA and CDR2 SQIVND (reference sequence). In DNA form, the CDR3 reads TGTGCCAGTAGTATGACCGGGGAAACAGATACGCAGTATTTT. Its translation is CASSMTGETDTQYF.

The rearrangement links TRBV4-3 to TRBJ1-2; TRBD1 agrees at 8 bases. The CDR3 is 15 residues long. The germline CDR1 and CDR2 sequences are LGHNA and YSLEER. J gave up 8 bases and V 5 bases, and 13 bases lay outside the gene matches. CDR3 DNA sequence: TGCGCCAGCAGCAACCAGGGGGCCGCGGTTGGAGGCTACACCTTC. Amino acids: CASSNQGAAVGGYTF.

The chain's CDR3 is CASSYSRTVNSPLHF. The CDR3 DNA reads TGTGCCAGCAGCTACTCCCGGACAGTTAATTCACCCCTCCACTTT. The chain carries TRBV7-2 and TRBJ1-6; D perhaps matches TRBD1 (6 bases). The CDR3 sequence is 15 residues long. V was cut by 4 bases and J by 6 bases, with 13 bases left in between. Per the germline V gene, CDR1 is SGHTA and CDR2 is FQGNSA.